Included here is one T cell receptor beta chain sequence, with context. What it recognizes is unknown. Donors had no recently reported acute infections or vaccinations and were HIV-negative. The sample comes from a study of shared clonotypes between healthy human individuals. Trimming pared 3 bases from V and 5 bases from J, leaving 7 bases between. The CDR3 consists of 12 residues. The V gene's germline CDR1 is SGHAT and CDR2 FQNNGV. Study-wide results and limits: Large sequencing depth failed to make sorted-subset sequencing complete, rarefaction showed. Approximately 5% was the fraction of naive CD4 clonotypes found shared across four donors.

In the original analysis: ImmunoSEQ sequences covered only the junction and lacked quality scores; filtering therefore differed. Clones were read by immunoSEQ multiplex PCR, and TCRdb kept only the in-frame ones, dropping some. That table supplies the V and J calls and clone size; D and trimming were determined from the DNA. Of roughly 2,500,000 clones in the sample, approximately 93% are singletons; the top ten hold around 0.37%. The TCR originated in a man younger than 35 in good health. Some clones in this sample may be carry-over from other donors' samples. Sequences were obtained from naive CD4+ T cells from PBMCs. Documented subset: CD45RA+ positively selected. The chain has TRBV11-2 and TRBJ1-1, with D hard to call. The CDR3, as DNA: TGTGCCAGCAGCTTGCGGGTGACTGAAGCTTTCTTT. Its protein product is CASSLRVTEAFF.